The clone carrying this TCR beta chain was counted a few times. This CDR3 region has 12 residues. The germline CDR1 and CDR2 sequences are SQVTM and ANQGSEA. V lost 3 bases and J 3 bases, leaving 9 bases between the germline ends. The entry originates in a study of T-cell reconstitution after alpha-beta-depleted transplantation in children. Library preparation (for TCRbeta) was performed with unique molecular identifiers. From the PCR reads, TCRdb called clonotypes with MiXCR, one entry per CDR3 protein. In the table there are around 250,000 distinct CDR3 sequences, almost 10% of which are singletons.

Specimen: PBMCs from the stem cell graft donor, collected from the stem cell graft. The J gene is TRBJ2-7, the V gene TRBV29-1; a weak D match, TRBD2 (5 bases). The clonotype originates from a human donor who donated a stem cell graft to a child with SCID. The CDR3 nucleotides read TGCAGCGTTGATCTTGGAGGCTACGAGCAGTACTTC. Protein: CSVDLGGYEQYF.